Listed below are T cell receptor beta chains from one sample, sequenced in a study of cytomegalovirus exposure and HLA in healthy donors. TCRdb's copy holds only in-frame clones and misses some; the assay was immunoSEQ multiplex PCR. This repertoire includes roughly 120,000 clones. Specimen: PBMCs. The receptors come from a man aged 25 to 40 in good health and CMV-seronegative. Each CDR3 is given with its conserved first and last residue. A D gene is named only where the DNA matches it firmly. A clone size is listed for some rows: how often the clone was seen (once, few, many), or a class if it is expanded.

CDR3nt | CDR3aa | d_gene | j_gene | v_gene | abundance
TGTGCCAGCTTTGGGGCAGAAGGGACCGGGGAGCTGTTTTTT | CASFGAEGTGELFF | . | TRBJ2-2 | TRBV28 | .
TGTGCCAGCTCACCGGCATGGTACACAGATACGCAGTATTTT | CASSPAWYTDTQYF | . | TRBJ2-3 | TRBV18 | .
TGTGCCAGCAGCCTGCAGACTAGCGGGAACGAGCAGTACTTC | CASSLQTSGNEQYF | TRBD2 | TRBJ2-7 | TRBV2 | .
TGCGCCAGCAGCTTGGGACTAGCGGGAACCTACGAGCAGTACTTC | CASSLGLAGTYEQYF | TRBD2 | TRBJ2-7 | TRBV5-1 | .
TGCAGCGTTTACGCAGGGGCAACTAATGAAAAACTGTTTTTT | CSVYAGATNEKLFF | . | TRBJ1-4 | TRBV29-1 | .
TGTGCCAGCAGCACCGACCGGGGGGAGACCCAGTACTTC | CASSTDRGETQYF | . | TRBJ2-5 | TRBV7-2 | .
TGCGCCAGCAGCTTGGCGAGGGAAAGGAGTTCTGAAGCTTTCTTT | CASSLARERSSEAFF | . | TRBJ1-1 | TRBV5-1 | .
TGCGCCAGCAGCTTGGGGGCCTGGCACGACTCGGCGGGAGAGACCCAGTACTTC | CASSLGAWHDSAGETQYF | . | TRBJ2-5 | TRBV5-1 | .
TGCGCCAGCAGCTTGACGGCGGGAGCGATCACAGATACGCAGTATTTT | CASSLTAGAITDTQYF | TRBD2 | TRBJ2-3 | TRBV5-1 | .
TGCAGCGTTGAAGGTTCGGAGGCTGAAGCTTTCTTT | CSVEGSEAEAFF | . | TRBJ1-1 | TRBV29-1 | .
TGTGCCAGCTCCCGCGACAGGGGCACTGAAGCTTTCTTT | CASSRDRGTEAFF | TRBD1 | TRBJ1-1 | TRBV18 | .
TGTGCCAGCAGCACAATTGCCGGACTAGCGGGAGCGAACTACAATGAGCAGTTCTTC | CASSTIAGLAGANYNEQFF | TRBD2 | TRBJ2-1 | TRBV9 | .
TGTGCCAGCGGCCCAGGGGGCGCCTGGGACACTGAAGCTTTCTTT | CASGPGGAWDTEAFF | TRBD1 | TRBJ1-1 | TRBV28 | .
TGTGCCAGCAGCTGGACAGGGTCAGATACGCAGTATTTT | CASSWTGSDTQYF | TRBD1 | TRBJ2-3 | TRBV7-9 | .
TGTGCCAGCAGCTTTGCGTCGGGTTCACCCCTCCACTTT | CASSFASGSPLHF | . | TRBJ1-6 | TRBV11-2 | .
TGTGCCAGCGCCCCCCCAAGCTCCTACGAGCAGTACTTC | CASAPPSSYEQYF | . | TRBJ2-7 | TRBV9 | .
TGCGCCAGCAGCAGGGACAACTCATTCAACACTGAAGCTTTCTTT | CASSRDNSFNTEAFF | . | TRBJ1-1 | TRBV4-1 | medium-sized